The clone carrying this T cell receptor beta chain was found many times. The antigen is unknown. Individual cDNA molecules received unique molecular identifiers. Each CDR3 protein is one row after TCRdb ran MiXCR on the 5' RACE reads. The sample has 50,000 to 60,000 distinct CDR3 sequences, approximately 6.3% seen once; the top ten hold 4.5% to 6%. This specimen comes from a study of early T cells in non-severe SARS-CoV-2 infection. Study summary: Sequencing of unsorted whole blood was done on bulk RNA, leaving chains unpaired. Overall study results and limits: Clonotype matching in VDJdb favored anti-spike CD8 responses and did not capture private and CD4 specificities.

CDR1 SGHNT and CDR2 YYREEE come from the germline V gene (reference sequence). This CDR3 has 12 residues. V lost 4 bases to trimming and J lost 2 bases, with 5 bases between them. This receptor was taken from an adult who was a healthcare worker with PCR-confirmed SARS-CoV-2 infection or an uninfected control (not recorded which). The input for sequencing was whole blood, taken at baseline. This chain connects TRBV5-4 to TRBJ2-3; D is undetermined. The CDR3 loop is CASSADTDTQYF. The CDR3 coding sequence is TGTGCCAGCAGCGCGGACACAGATACGCAGTATTTT.